These 29 T cell receptor beta chains came from one sample sequenced in a study of T-cell reconstitution after alpha-beta-depleted transplantation in children. The library targeted TCRbeta and was prepared with unique molecular identifiers. TCRdb reanalysed the PCR reads using MiXCR and keeps one entry per CDR3 protein. The sample contains around 440,000 distinct CDR3 sequences, about a sixth of which appear only once. Sequences were derived from PBMCs, mostly from graft donor cells, sampled 360 days after TCRalphabeta/CD19-depleted stem cell transplant. The receptors stem from a boy under two years old who had a stem cell transplant for Wiskott-Aldrich syndrome, so the T cells may come from the graft donor.

The rearrangement joins TRBV11-1 to TRBJ2-1; 7 bases fit TRBD2. This CDR3 is 18 amino acids long. Germline CDR1 is SGHAT and CDR2 is FQDESV (reference sequence). With 1 base clipped from V and 3 bases from J, the junction kept 12 bases outside the gene matches. Written as DNA, the CDR3 is TGTGCCAGCAGCTTAGGGGCTATAGCGGGCCCTAACTACAATGAGCAGTTCTTC. Protein: CASSLGAIAGPNYNEQFF.

CDR3: CASSESRQAGGTQYF. The CDR3 nucleotides read TGCGCCAGCAGTGAGTCGCGGCAGGCCGGTGGGACCCAGTACTTC. The V gene is TRBV10-1, the J gene TRBJ2-5; D unresolved. CDR3 length equals 15 residues. Germline-derived CDR1 and CDR2 are WNHNN and SYGVQD (reference sequence). With 0 bases removed from V and 7 bases from J, the gap between germline ends came to 15 bases.

This clonotype has more than one count but fewer than ten. The V and J genes are TRBV20-1 and TRBJ2-1; the D gene could be TRBD1 or TRBD2 (5 bases each). This CDR3 region has 14 residues. CDR1 and CDR2 (germline): DFQATT, SNEGSKA (reference sequence). Trimming stripped 3 bases from V and 2 bases from J, with 11 bases between. The CDR3 region is CSARALGPYNEQFF. The CDR3, as DNA: TGCAGTGCTAGGGCCCTGGGACCCTACAATGAGCAGTTCTTC.

This clonotype has a handful of counts. The chain employs TRBV4-2 and TRBJ2-4; D is unresolved. This CDR3 is 14 amino acids long. V lost 0 bases and J lost 4, with 7 bases in between. Germline V gene data show CDR1 as LGHNA and CDR2 as YNFKEQ. The CDR3 DNA sequence: TGTGCCAGCAGCCAAGATGTGGTTAAAAACATTCAGTACTTC. Protein sequence: CASSQDVVKNIQYF.

The table lists this clonotype with a few counts. The chain has TRBV4-2 and TRBJ2-1, with 12 bases that match TRBD2. The CDR3 loop spans 19 amino acids. Germline CDR1 is LGHNA and CDR2 is YNFKEQ. V shed 3 bases, J shed 0 bases, and the junction held 9 bases outside the gene matches. This CDR3 is CASSHHPSSGGGSYNEQFF. CDR3 sequence (DNA): TGTGCCAGCAGCCACCATCCCTCTAGCGGGGGGGGCTCCTACAATGAGCAGTTCTTC.

V gene TRBV7-2 combines with J gene TRBJ2-1, with D tentatively TRBD2 (5 bases). V lost 2 bases and J 5 bases, leaving 10 bases between the germline ends. This CDR3 has 14 residues. Looked up from germline, CDR1 is SGHTA and CDR2 is FQGNSA. The DNA for the CDR3 is TGTGCCAGCAGCTTATCTTGGGAGAACAATGAGCAGTTCTTC. The encoded protein is CASSLSWENNEQFF.

The chain couples TRBV5-1 to TRBJ1-2, with D perhaps TRBD1 (5 bases). The V gene lost 1 base and the J gene lost 4 bases, with 17 bases spanning the gap. The CDR3 covers 16 residues. Germline CDR1 and CDR2: SGHRS and YFSETQ. The CDR3 nucleotides are TGCGCCAGCAGCTTGTCACTCCTAGACAGTTTCTATGGCTACACCTTC. This codes for CASSLSLLDSFYGYTF.

The chain links TRBV5-1 to TRBJ1-2; no definite D call. Trimming cost V 0 bases and J 6 bases, with 12 bases left between them. The CDR3 consists of 14 residues. The germline gives CDR1 SGHRS, CDR2 YFSETQ. CDR3 region: CASSLGPLIDGYTF. CDR3 in DNA: TGCGCCAGCAGCTTGGGACCCCTCATAGATGGCTACACCTTC.

This clonotype has just a few counts. This chain joins TRBV29-1 and TRBJ2-1; D may be TRBD1 or TRBD2 (5 bases each). V lost 1 base, J lost 7 bases, and 23 bases lay in between. Germline V gene lookup returns CDR1 SQVTM and CDR2 ANQGSEA. The CDR3 is 17 residues long. Here the CDR3 reads CSVEAYPGTSGVNEQFF. CDR3 bases: TGCAGCGTTGAAGCGTACCCCGGGACCTCCGGGGTTAATGAGCAGTTCTTC.

This sequence joins TRBV20-1 and TRBJ2-1; 12 bases match TRBD2. The germline V gene encodes CDR1 DFQATT and CDR2 SNEGSKA (reference sequence). Trimming removed 3 bases from V and 6 bases from J; junction bases left unmatched: 6. This CDR3 spans 15 amino acids. The CDR3 is CSASSSGGAGNEQFF. The DNA for the CDR3 is TGCAGTGCTAGTTCTAGCGGGGGGGCCGGCAATGAGCAGTTCTTC.

This clonotype was observed a few times. This chain's CDR3 is CASSTYRVPPLGANVLTF. As DNA, the CDR3 is TGTGCCAGCAGTACCTACAGGGTCCCGCCTCTTGGGGCCAACGTCCTGACTTTC. This rearrangement joins TRBV27 to TRBJ2-6, with a possible D match to TRBD1 (6 bases). Germline assignment: CDR1 MNHEY and CDR2 SMNVEV (reference sequence). Trimming removed 5 bases at V and 3 bases at J, with 20 bases between. This CDR3 is built from 18 residues.

The V and J genes are TRBV2 and TRBJ2-1; TRBD2 might be the D (9 bases). This CDR3 has 17 amino acids. The ends were cut back, 7 bases at V and 3 bases at J, with 22 bases in the middle. The germline CDR1 and CDR2 sequences are SNHLY and FYNNEI. The CDR3 reads CASTTGGRLAVYNEQFF. The CDR3 bases are TGTGCCAGCACTACAGGGGGACGACTAGCGGTCTACAATGAGCAGTTCTTC.

This chain links TRBV20-1 with TRBJ1-1, with D perhaps matching TRBD1 (5 bases). V was pared by 6 bases and J by 5 bases, with 13 bases between. The germline V gene has CDR1 DFQATT and CDR2 SNEGSKA (reference sequence). The CDR3 totals 12 residues. The CDR3 nucleotides are TGCAGTGCGTCAAAGGGGCGAACTGAAGCTTTCTTT. It is translated as CSASKGRTEAFF.

This clonotype was picked up a small number of times. The gene calls are TRBV12-3 or TRBV12-4 and TRBJ2-3; D may be TRBD1 or TRBD2 (5 bases each). Between the trimmed V and J ends, which lost 5 bases and 1 base, there was a span of 13 bases. CDR3 size: 15 residues. CDR3 nucleotide sequence: TGTGCCAGCAGTGGACCGGGACGGCGCACAGATACGCAGTATTTT. This translates into CASSGPGRRTDTQYF.

The chain is built from TRBV10-1 and TRBJ2-3; perhaps TRBD2 as D (5 bases). Germline loops: CDR1 WNHNN, CDR2 SYGVQD (reference sequence). The germline V and J ends were trimmed by 3 bases and 7 bases, with 20 bases remaining between them. This CDR3 comprises 16 residues. In DNA form, the CDR3 reads TGCGCCAGCAGTGAAGGTGGGCCGTCGCGGGCCCATACGCAGTATTTT. Encoded protein: CASSEGGPSRAHTQYF.

This clonotype came up many times. The chain recombines TRBV12-3 or TRBV12-4 with TRBJ2-1, with D maybe TRBD1 (6 bases). This CDR3 contains 15 residues. V was clipped by 0 bases and J by 4 bases, with 10 bases between them. CDR3 in DNA: TGTGCCAGCAGTTTAGCGGGACAACCTTACAATGAGCAGTTCTTC. Its translation: CASSLAGQPYNEQFF.

There are a few counts of this clonotype. V gene TRBV10-2 combines with J gene TRBJ2-4; D perhaps matches TRBD2 (6 bases). Germline values: CDR1 WSHSY, CDR2 SAAADI. V was clipped by 6 bases and J by 8 bases, with 17 bases between them. The CDR3 is 14 amino acids. The CDR3 DNA follows: TGCGCCAGCAGCATAGGACTACTTTCAGACATTCAGTACTTC. This sequence encodes CASSIGLLSDIQYF.

This chain uses TRBV29-1 with TRBJ2-7; D not resolved. The CDR3 runs to 14 residues. Deletions cut 6 bases from V and 0 bases from J, with 15 bases between. Germline V gene lookup returns CDR1 SQVTM and CDR2 ANQGSEA. This CDR3 is CSVARRLGSYEQYF. The CDR3, as DNA: TGCAGCGTGGCCCGGCGGTTGGGCTCCTACGAGCAGTACTTC.

This clonotype was observed a handful of times. The CDR3 protein is CASSQLLGSFADTQYF. CDR3 in DNA: TGTGCCAGCAGCCAATTACTAGGAAGTTTCGCAGATACGCAGTATTTT. The chain joins TRBV14 to TRBJ2-3; TRBD2 is a possible D gene (5 bases). The germline gives CDR1 SGHDN, CDR2 FVKESK. V lost 2 bases to trimming and J lost 4 bases, with 16 bases between them. The CDR3 runs to 16 residues.

A few counts support this clonotype. The chain uses TRBV12-3 or TRBV12-4 and TRBJ2-7, with 11 positions matching TRBD2. The CDR3 consists of 16 residues. V lost 4 bases to trimming and J lost 5 bases; unmatched junction nucleotides: 10. The DNA of the CDR3 is TGTGCCAGCAGTTCCCGGCTAGCGGGAGGTTTCCACGAGCAGTACTTC. As protein: CASSSRLAGGFHEQYF.

The chain links TRBV20-1 to TRBJ1-2; 7 bases map to TRBD1. The CDR3 extends over 13 amino acids. CDR1 and CDR2 (germline): DFQATT, SNEGSKA (reference sequence). With 3 bases clipped from V and 7 bases from J, the junction kept 8 bases outside the gene matches. CDR3: CSASRTGVPGYTF. The DNA for the CDR3 is TGCAGTGCTAGTCGGACAGGTGTGCCTGGCTACACCTTC.

This clonotype was recorded a few times. In DNA, the CDR3 is TGTGCCAGCAGCTTAGAGGGGTCCTACAGGAGCTACTCTGGGGCCAACGTCCTGACTTTC. This sequence encodes CASSLEGSYRSYSGANVLTF. The chain links TRBV11-1 to TRBJ2-6, with D perhaps matching TRBD1 (5 bases). Per germline, CDR1 SGHAT and CDR2 FQDESV (reference sequence). CDR3 size: 20 residues. Trimming removed 1 base at V and 0 bases at J, with 19 bases between. Drawing the rest from reference TRBV11-1 and TRBJ2-6, the complete variable domain is EAEVAQSPRYKITEKSQAVAFWCDPISGHATLYWYRQILGQGPELLVQFQDESVVDDSQLPKDRFSAERLKGVDSTLKIQPAELGDSAMYLCASSLEGSYRSYSGANVLTFGAGSRLTVL.

The table lists this clonotype with a few counts. The rearrangement joins TRBV7-9 to TRBJ2-4; 15 bases line up with TRBD2. V shed 3 bases and J 0 bases; nucleotides not matched to a gene: 3. Germline CDR1 and CDR2: SEHNR and FQNEAQ (reference sequence). This CDR3 has 18 amino acids. The DNA for the CDR3 is TGTGCCAGCAGCTTCGGACTAGCGGGGGGGCTAGCCAAAAACATTCAGTACTTC. It yields the protein CASSFGLAGGLAKNIQYF.

This clonotype was recorded a few times. A read error is possible here, since a much larger clone lies one base away. CDR3 nucleotide sequence: TGCGCCAGCAGCTTTCAGAGCTCCTACAATGAGCAGTTCTTC. This gives the protein CASSFQSSYNEQFF. V is TRBV5-1 and J is TRBJ2-1, with D unclear. In germline, CDR1 is SGHRS, CDR2 YFSETQ. Trimming removed 2 bases at V and 0 bases at J, with 6 bases between. The CDR3 has 14 residues.

In its sample, this clonotype was seen a few times. The rearrangement links TRBV27 to TRBJ2-1; 11 nucleotides line up with TRBD2. Germline CDR1 is MNHEY and CDR2 is SMNVEV (reference sequence). The length of the CDR3 is 15 residues. Germline trimming cut 4 bases from V and 4 bases from J; bases unmatched to any gene: 3. The CDR3 reads CASSWGLAEYNEQFF. In DNA form, the CDR3 reads TGTGCCAGCAGTTGGGGACTAGCGGAATACAATGAGCAGTTCTTC.

This clonotype has more than one count but fewer than ten. V is TRBV12-3 or TRBV12-4 and J is TRBJ2-7; the match to TRBD2 covers 10 bases. Trimming at V came to 8 bases and at J to 2 bases, leaving 9 bases not matched to a gene. The CDR3 is made up of 15 amino acids. The CDR3 reads CASGSRLAGTYEQYF. CDR3 nucleotide sequence: TGTGCCAGCGGGTCTCGACTAGCGGGCACCTACGAGCAGTACTTC.

This clonotype was observed a handful of times. The rearrangement links TRBV25-1 to TRBJ2-3; TRBD1 matches at 7 bases. This CDR3 is built from 17 residues. V dropped 4 bases and J dropped 0; count of bases not matched to a gene: 10. CDR1 is MGHDK and CDR2 is SYGVNS in the germline V gene. CDR3 sequence (DNA): TGTGCCAGCAGTGGAAGAGGGGGACAGCCTAGCACAGATACGCAGTATTTT. It yields the protein CASSGRGGQPSTDTQYF.

The rearrangement uses TRBV11-1 and TRBJ2-6, with 9 bases identical to TRBD1. Germline-derived CDR1 and CDR2 are SGHAT and FQDESV (reference sequence). This CDR3 has 19 residues. The V and J ends lost 0 bases and 2 bases, in that order; junction bases with no gene match: 8. CDR3 DNA sequence: TGTGCCAGCAGCTTAGCGGGGGACAGGGCCTTCGCTGGGGCCAACGTCCTGACTTTC. Translated: CASSLAGDRAFAGANVLTF.

This clonotype was counted a few times. This rearrangement joins TRBV20-1 to TRBJ2-1; 10 positions agree with TRBD1. V shed 6 bases and J 8 bases; nucleotides not matched to a gene: 13. Germline lookup yields CDR1 DFQATT and CDR2 SNEGSKA (reference sequence). The CDR3 extends over 15 amino acids. The CDR3 here is CSAETGGHLRDEQFF. In DNA form, the CDR3 reads TGCAGTGCCGAGACAGGGGGCCACCTCAGGGATGAGCAGTTCTTC.